Each of the 28 T cell receptor beta chains below was sequenced from the same sample in a study of blood T cell repertoires in COVID-19. Assay: immunoSEQ multiplex PCR; the TCRdb copy retains only in-frame clones and omits some. The repertoire holds roughly 140,000 clones, with 80% to 90% as singletons. The specimen was peripheral blood. Receptor source: a woman aged 50 to 65 with acute or convalescent COVID-19.

The genes are TRBV5-5 and TRBJ2-2; 8 bases align to TRBD1. This CDR3 comprises 15 residues. After removal of 4 bases from V and 4 bases from J, the junction contained 6 bases not matched to a gene. CDR1 is SGHKS and CDR2 is YYEKEE in the germline V gene (reference sequence). Here the CDR3 DNA reads TGTGCCAGCAGCCTGACAGGGGTCGGCACCGGGGAGCTGTTTTTT. Translating it yields CASSLTGVGTGELFF.

The chain employs TRBV29-1 and TRBJ1-1, with a possible D match to TRBD1 (6 bases). Germline loops: CDR1 SQVTM, CDR2 ANQGSEA. Trimming pared 6 bases from V and 12 bases from J, leaving 17 bases between. The CDR3 covers 11 residues. CDR3 DNA sequence: TGCAGCGTCCCGCGGGGGGGGCTGACTTTCTTT. Translated, it gives CSVPRGGLTFF.

This clone was counted only a few times. J is TRBJ1-5 and V is TRBV19, with TRBD1 identical over 7 bases. Germline CDR1 is LNHDA and CDR2 is SQIVND (reference sequence). V shed 6 bases, J shed 9 bases, and the junction held 14 bases outside the gene matches. This CDR3 contains 15 residues. As DNA, the CDR3 is TGTGCCAGTAGAGACAGGGTTGATGGGGTAGGGCCCCAGCATTTT. Amino acids: CASRDRVDGVGPQHF. The full variable domain, rest sourced from reference TRBV19 and TRBJ1-5, is DGGITQSPKYLFRKEGQNVTLSCEQNLNHDAMYWYRQDPGQGLRLIYYSQIVNDFQKGDIAEGYSVSREKKESFPLTVTSAQKNPTAFYLCASRDRVDGVGPQHFGDGTRLSIL.

This clone has only a few counts. The J gene is TRBJ2-3, the V gene TRBV2; D gene ambiguous. The CDR3 runs 11 residues. Between the trimmed V and J ends, which lost 6 bases and 2 bases, there was a span of 3 bases. Per germline, CDR1 SNHLY and CDR2 FYNNEI. The CDR3 reads CASSLTDTQYF. CDR3 in DNA: TGTGCCAGCAGCCTCACAGATACGCAGTATTTT.

The genes are TRBV4-3 and TRBJ2-5, with 10 bases that match TRBD1. CDR1 LGHNA and CDR2 YSLEER come from the germline V gene. The CDR3 covers 13 residues. The V segment lost 1 base and the J segment 7 bases; nucleotides outside the gene matches: 0. The DNA of the CDR3 is TGCGCCAGCAGCCAAGGGACAGGGGGGACCCAGTACTTC. This translates into CASSQGTGGTQYF.

This clone is a singleton in its sample. This chain uses TRBV6-5 with TRBJ1-2; TRBD1 is a possible D gene (6 bases). There are 13 residues in the CDR3. Germline loops: CDR1 MNHEY, CDR2 SVGAGI. The germline V and J ends were trimmed by 4 bases and 3 bases, with 9 bases remaining between them. CDR3 protein: CASSLGQHYGYTF. CDR3 nucleotides: TGTGCCAGCAGTTTGGGACAACACTATGGCTACACCTTC.

This rearrangement joins TRBV9 to TRBJ2-1, with 11 bases identical to TRBD2. V was pared by 4 bases and J by 3 bases, with 9 bases of the junction left unmatched. Germline loops: CDR1 SGDLS, CDR2 YYNGEE. There are 17 residues in the CDR3. As DNA, the CDR3 is TGTGCCAGCAGCTACTCCTTAGCGGGGGGGCTCTACAATGAGCAGTTCTTC. The encoded protein is CASSYSLAGGLYNEQFF.

This clone was found once. The rearrangement joins TRBV5-1 to TRBJ2-1; TRBD2 agrees at 10 bases. The CDR3 contains 16 residues. Looked up from germline, CDR1 is SGHRS and CDR2 is YFSETQ. J was trimmed by 8 bases and V by 0 bases; bases with no gene match: 8. CDR3 loop: CASSLASGSVNYEQFF. CDR3 bases: TGCGCCAGCAGCTTGGCTAGCGGGAGTGTCAACTATGAGCAGTTCTTC.

The chain has TRBV10-3 and TRBJ2-1; 8 positions agree with TRBD1. Trimming at V came to 8 bases and at J to 5 bases, leaving 5 bases not matched to a gene. This CDR3 has 13 residues. Germline-derived CDR1 and CDR2 are ENHRY and SYGVKD. This CDR3 is CAIGQGRDNEQFF. DNA of the CDR3: TGTGCCATCGGACAGGGACGGGACAATGAGCAGTTCTTC.

J is TRBJ2-7 and V is TRBV25-1; no firm D call. The CDR3 runs 11 residues. V was pared by 4 bases and J by 5 bases, with 6 bases between. CDR1 and CDR2 from the germline V gene are MGHDK and SYGVNS. Here the CDR3 reads CASSVRHEQYF. The DNA of the CDR3 is TGTGCCAGCAGTGTGAGGCACGAGCAGTACTTC.

V is TRBV7-3 and J is TRBJ2-1, with a weak D call TRBD1 (5 bases). The CDR3 spans 14 residues. Per the germline V gene, CDR1 is SGHTA and CDR2 is FQGTGA. V was cut by 3 bases and J by 3 bases, with 9 bases left in between. The CDR3: CASSFTGGYNEQFF. DNA for the CDR3: TGTGCCAGCAGCTTTACAGGTGGCTACAATGAGCAGTTCTTC.

This chain connects TRBV5-1 to TRBJ1-2; 8 bases fit TRBD1. The ends lost 4 bases at V and 7 bases at J; junction bases unmatched: 15. Germline V CDR1 and CDR2: SGHRS, YFSETQ. This CDR3 has 16 residues. In DNA form, the CDR3 reads TGCGCCAGCAGCCTGCGCACTCCGGGACAGGTCGGTGGCTACACCTTC. Its protein is CASSLRTPGQVGGYTF. Full variable domain (missing parts from reference TRBV5-1 and TRBJ1-2): KAGVTQTPRYLIKTRGQQVTLSCSPISGHRSVSWYQQTPGQGLQFLFEYFSETQRNKGNFPGRFSGRQFSNSRSEMNVSTLELGDSALYLCASSLRTPGQVGGYTFGSGTRLTVV.

The chain recombines TRBV9 with TRBJ1-1; possibly TRBD1 for D (5 bases). Deletions cut 0 bases from V and 7 bases from J, with 13 bases between. Germline loops: CDR1 SGDLS, CDR2 YYNGEE. The CDR3 runs 14 residues. This chain's CDR3 is CASSVEGSEDEAFF. Written as DNA, the CDR3 is TGTGCCAGCAGCGTAGAGGGGTCAGAAGATGAAGCTTTCTTT.

The chain employs TRBV5-5 and TRBJ2-5; possibly TRBD2 for D (6 bases). This CDR3 is 15 amino acids long. Germline loops: CDR1 SGHKS, CDR2 YYEKEE (reference sequence). Deletions cut 2 bases from V and 2 bases from J, with 13 bases between. As DNA, the CDR3 is TGTGCCAGCAGCTTCGGAGGGCTAGGTCAAGAGACCCAGTACTTC. It is translated as CASSFGGLGQETQYF.

This chain uses TRBV5-1 with TRBJ2-5; 12 bases line up with TRBD2. The CDR3 loop spans 17 amino acids. CDR1 and CDR2 (germline): SGHRS, YFSETQ. Trimming removed 0 bases from V and 5 bases from J; junction bases left unmatched: 8. The CDR3 DNA reads as TGCGCCAGCAGCTTGGTTCCTAGCGGGGGGGCGCGGGAGACCCAGTACTTC. It specifies CASSLVPSGGARETQYF.

The genes are TRBV14 and TRBJ1-1, with TRBD1 identical over 8 bases. The junction had 4 bases not matched to a gene; V was cut back by 5 bases and J by 5 bases. CDR1 and CDR2 (germline): SGHDN, FVKESK. The CDR3 loop spans 13 amino acids. The CDR3 DNA is TGTGCCAGCAGCTTCAGGGGGCGAACTGAAGCTTTCTTT. Protein sequence: CASSFRGRTEAFF.

The rearrangement joins TRBV7-2 to TRBJ2-5; D may be TRBD1 (5 bases). Germline assignment: CDR1 SGHTA and CDR2 FQGNSA. The CDR3 is 13 amino acids. V lost 5 bases to trimming and J lost 0 bases, with 7 bases between them. For the CDR3, the DNA is TGTGCCAGCAGCCTACAGGACCAAGAGACCCAGTACTTC. Translation gives CASSLQDQETQYF.

The chain is built from TRBV7-9 and TRBJ2-3, with D perhaps matching TRBD1 (5 bases). The V gene lost 5 bases and the J gene lost 4 bases, with 13 bases spanning the gap. The germline V gene has CDR1 SEHNR and CDR2 FQNEAQ (reference sequence). There are 14 residues in the CDR3. For the CDR3, the DNA is TGTGCCAGCAGCCACGACGACAGTTCAGATACGCAGTATTTT. Translating gives CASSHDDSSDTQYF.

The chain recombines TRBV6-5 with TRBJ1-6; 8 bases align to TRBD1. The CDR3 length is 13 residues. With 6 bases clipped from V and 9 bases from J, the junction kept 4 bases outside the gene matches. Germline CDR1 MNHEY, CDR2 SVGAGI. CDR3 nucleotides: TGTGCCAGCAGACAGGGGGTGGTTTCACCCCTCCACTTT. Translation: CASRQGVVSPLHF.

The chain employs TRBV7-9 and TRBJ2-5; D not certain. The CDR3 sequence is 11 residues long. The V and J ends lost 3 bases and 5 bases respectively, with 4 bases between them. Germline CDR1 and CDR2: SEHNR and FQNEAQ (reference sequence). As DNA, the CDR3 is TGTGCCAGCAGCTTCTCCGAGACCCAGTACTTC. Translating gives CASSFSETQYF.

The chain combines TRBV7-6 with TRBJ2-7, with D unclear. The CDR3 spans 14 residues. Deletions cut 2 bases from V and 6 bases from J, with 14 bases between. Per germline, CDR1 SGHVS and CDR2 FNYEAQ. The CDR3 sequence: CASSLSSYQTEQYF. The CDR3 region has the DNA TGTGCCAGCAGCTTATCGAGCTACCAAACCGAGCAGTACTTC.

The chain carries TRBV11-3 and TRBJ2-1; 9 bases are shared with TRBD2. V trimming: 1 base; J trimming: 0 bases; junction bases outside the gene matches: 7. The CDR3 spans 18 residues. Germline V gene sequence: CDR1 SGHNT, CDR2 YENEEA. The CDR3 nucleotides read TGTGCCAGCAGCTTAGGGTTGGGGACTAGCCGCTCCTACAATGAGCAGTTCTTC. Protein sequence: CASSLGLGTSRSYNEQFF.

The J gene is TRBJ2-3, the V gene TRBV5-4, with D possibly TRBD2 on 6 matching bases. In germline, CDR1 is SGHNT, CDR2 YYREEE (reference sequence). Trimming stripped 3 bases from V and 2 bases from J, with 13 bases between. There are 15 residues in the CDR3. CDR3 loop: CASSSRTSPTDTQYF. The CDR3 nucleotides are TGTGCCAGCAGCTCGCGCACTAGCCCCACAGATACGCAGTATTTT.

This clone was observed once. The chain recombines TRBV6-2 or TRBV6-3 with TRBJ2-7; D is ambiguous. The CDR3 has 14 residues. Germline V lookup: CDR1 MNHEY, CDR2 SVGEGT. V was shortened by 1 base and J by 0 bases, with 7 bases between the two germline ends. CDR3 region: CASSYFAGSYEQYF. The CDR3 DNA is TGTGCCAGCAGTTACTTCGCAGGCTCCTACGAGCAGTACTTC.

The rearrangement joins TRBV15 to TRBJ2-7; 7 nucleotides align to TRBD1. Germline CDR1 is LNHNV and CDR2 is YYDKDF (reference sequence). This CDR3 has 15 residues. V gave up 5 bases and J gave up 6 bases; unmatched junction bases: 13. For the CDR3, the DNA is TGTGCCACCAGCTATAGACAGGGCCCTTACGGCGAGCAGTACTTC. Translated, it gives CATSYRQGPYGEQYF.

The rearrangement uses TRBV11-2 and TRBJ2-5; 7 bases are shared with TRBD1. The CDR3 is 15 amino acids. V gave up 5 bases and J gave up 1 base; unmatched junction bases: 7. Germline CDR1 reads SGHAT; CDR2 reads FQNNGV. CDR3 DNA: TGTGCCAGCAGCCCAGGGGGTCTGAGCCAAGAGACCCAGTACTTC. Translating it yields CASSPGGLSQETQYF. Drawing the rest from reference TRBV11-2 and TRBJ2-5, the complete variable domain is EAGVAQSPRYKIIEKRQSVAFWCNPISGHATLYWYQQILGQGPKLLIQFQNNGVVDDSQLPKDRFSAERLKGVDSTLKIQPAKLEDSAVYLCASSPGGLSQETQYFGPGTRLLVL.

CDR3 in amino acids: CASSSTGGRVEAFF. CDR3 DNA sequence: TGTGCCAGCAGTTCGACCGGAGGCCGAGTTGAAGCTTTCTTT. The chain recombines TRBV6-2 or TRBV6-3 with TRBJ1-1; D not certain. The CDR3 runs 14 residues. Trimming shortened V by 4 bases and J by 7 bases, and 16 bases separated the two germline ends. Germline CDR1 reads MNHEY; CDR2 reads SVGEGT.

This chain connects TRBV12-3 or TRBV12-4 to TRBJ1-1; 7 bases map to TRBD1. V lost 5 bases, J lost 4 bases, and 4 bases stayed unmatched. The CDR3 is made up of 13 amino acids. The CDR3 reads CASSPGQATEAFF. As DNA, the CDR3 is TGTGCCAGCAGTCCCGGACAGGCCACTGAAGCTTTCTTT.